Listed here are 11 T cell receptor beta chains from one sample, sequenced in a study of T cells after yellow fever vaccination. TCRdb re-derived calls from the 5' RACE reads in MiXCR, one entry per CDR3 protein. The table has under 500,000 distinct CDR3 sequences, approximately 19% seen once; the top ten hold 15% to 20%. Material: PBMCs, obtained before the yellow fever booster vaccination. Receptors originate from a man aged 18 to 29 who received the YFV17D yellow fever vaccine.

The gene calls are TRBV19 and TRBJ2-5, with no clear D. Per the germline V gene, CDR1 is LNHDA and CDR2 is SQIVND (reference sequence). The V gene lost 2 bases and the J gene lost 5 bases, with 3 bases spanning the gap. There are 11 residues in the CDR3. CDR3 residues: CASSIMETQYF. The CDR3 DNA follows: TGTGCCAGTAGTATAATGGAGACCCAGTACTTC.

The chain links TRBV5-1 to TRBJ2-7, with D unresolved. Germline V CDR1 and CDR2: SGHRS, YFSETQ. The CDR3 extends over 12 amino acids. V was trimmed by 4 bases and J by 6 bases, leaving 11 bases between them. The DNA of the CDR3 is TGCGCCAGCAGCCCGGGTGGGCCCGAGCAGTACTTC. It yields the protein CASSPGGPEQYF.

CDR3 loop: CASSSAGTVNTEAFF. The CDR3 DNA is TGTGCCAGCAGTTCAGCCGGGACAGTAAACACTGAAGCTTTCTTT. The J gene is TRBJ1-1, the V gene TRBV27; 7 bases map to TRBD1. J was trimmed by 2 bases and V by 4 bases; bases with no gene match: 7. The V gene's germline CDR1 is MNHEY and CDR2 SMNVEV (reference sequence). CDR3 length equals 15 residues.

This rearrangement joins TRBV5-1 to TRBJ1-6; D not resolved. The CDR3 totals 15 residues. Germline CDR1 is SGHRS and CDR2 is YFSETQ. V was pared by 0 bases and J by 7 bases, with 11 bases between. Here the CDR3 DNA reads TGCGCCAGCAGCTTGGATGGGGTGGCCAATTCACCCCTCCACTTT. It is translated as CASSLDGVANSPLHF.

This clonotype appeared a few times. J is TRBJ2-1 and V is TRBV7-8; tentatively, D is TRBD2 (6 bases). Trimming removed 2 bases from V and 2 bases from J, with 13 bases in between. The CDR3 contains 16 residues. Germline V gene lookup returns CDR1 SGHVS and CDR2 FQNEAQ. The CDR3 loop reads CASSLLLASPYNEQFF. CDR3 coding DNA: TGTGCCAGCAGCTTATTACTAGCCAGTCCCTACAATGAGCAGTTCTTC.

This clonotype was counted between two and nine times. The chain uses TRBV4-3 and TRBJ2-5, with TRBD1 matching over 10 bases. Germline V gene data show CDR1 as LGHNA and CDR2 as YSLEER. The ends lost 4 bases at V and 5 bases at J; junction bases unmatched: 7. This CDR3 is 15 amino acids long. This chain's CDR3 is CASSPLGQGWETQYF. Written as DNA, the CDR3 is TGCGCCAGCAGCCCCTTGGGACAGGGGTGGGAGACCCAGTACTTC.

The chain joins TRBV4-3 to TRBJ2-5, with TRBD2 matching over 9 bases. The junction had 3 bases not matched to a gene; V was cut back by 1 base and J by 0 bases. The CDR3 is made up of 16 amino acids. Germline V CDR1 and CDR2: LGHNA, YSLEER. CDR3 region: CASSQGSGGHQETQYF. The CDR3 DNA reads as TGCGCCAGCAGCCAAGGTAGCGGGGGTCACCAAGAGACCCAGTACTTC.

This clonotype came up a few times. V is TRBV15 and J is TRBJ2-1; the match to TRBD2 covers 7 bases. Trimming took 0 bases from V and 0 from J; bases not matched to a gene: 5. CDR1 is LNHNV, CDR2 YYDKDF, per germline (reference sequence). This CDR3 region has 17 residues. The CDR3 DNA reads as TGTGCCACCAGCAGAGATATGCGGGGGAGCTCCTACAATGAGCAGTTCTTC. It specifies CATSRDMRGSSYNEQFF.

The chain carries TRBV3-1 and TRBJ2-3; 7 bases map to TRBD1. The CDR3 extends over 15 amino acids. The junction had 6 bases not matched to a gene; V was cut back by 4 bases and J by 2 bases. The germline V gene encodes CDR1 LGHDT and CDR2 YNNKEL (reference sequence). CDR3 DNA: TGTGCCAGCAGCCCTCGGACAGGTTTCACAGATACGCAGTATTTT. Protein: CASSPRTGFTDTQYF.

There are a few counts of this clonotype. The chain uses TRBV4-1 and TRBJ1-1; D call uncertain. CDR1 MGHRA and CDR2 YSYEKL come from the germline V gene. The ends were cut back, 4 bases at V and 3 bases at J, with 15 bases in the middle. The CDR3 totals 15 residues. CDR3 nucleotide sequence: TGCGCCAGCAGCCCTTATCTAGGGCGGCACACTGAAGCTTTCTTT. It is translated as CASSPYLGRHTEAFF.

The genes are TRBV20-1 and TRBJ2-7; 7 positions agree with TRBD1. CDR3 size: 13 residues. Germline V lookup: CDR1 DFQATT, CDR2 SNEGSKA (reference sequence). Trimming cost V 6 bases and J 0 bases; bases outside gene matches: 5. CDR3 in amino acids: CSAQGQSSYEQYF. CDR3 bases: TGCAGTGCCCAGGGACAGAGCTCCTACGAGCAGTACTTC.